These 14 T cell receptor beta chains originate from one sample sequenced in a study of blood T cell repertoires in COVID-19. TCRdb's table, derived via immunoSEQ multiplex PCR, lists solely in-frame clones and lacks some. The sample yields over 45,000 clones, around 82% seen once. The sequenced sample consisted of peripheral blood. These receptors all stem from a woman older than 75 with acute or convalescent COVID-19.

DNA of the CDR3: TGTGCCAGAAGCCAAGGACAGGGGCAACCCGGGGGAACTGAAGCTTTCTTT. Protein product: CARSQGQGQPGGTEAFF. The genes are TRBV7-5 and TRBJ1-1; TRBD1, the table's D call, was not compared with the DNA. TRBV7-5 is a pseudogene segment. This CDR3 spans 17 amino acids.

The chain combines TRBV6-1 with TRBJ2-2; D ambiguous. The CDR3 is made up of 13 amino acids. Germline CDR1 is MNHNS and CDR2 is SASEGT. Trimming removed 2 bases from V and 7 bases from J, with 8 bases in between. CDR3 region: CASSELDRGELFF. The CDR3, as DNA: TGTGCCAGCAGTGAACTAGACCGCGGGGAGCTGTTTTTT.

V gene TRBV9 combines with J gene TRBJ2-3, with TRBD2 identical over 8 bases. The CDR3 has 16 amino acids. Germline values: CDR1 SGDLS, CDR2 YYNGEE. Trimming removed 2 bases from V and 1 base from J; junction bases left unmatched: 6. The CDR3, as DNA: TGTGCCAGCAGCGTCGCCCCGCGGGGGGGCACAGATACGCAGTATTTT. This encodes CASSVAPRGGTDTQYF.

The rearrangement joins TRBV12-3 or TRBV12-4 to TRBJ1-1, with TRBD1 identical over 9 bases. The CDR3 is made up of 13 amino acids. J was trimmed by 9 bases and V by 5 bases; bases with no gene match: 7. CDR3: CASSLGQGLKAFF. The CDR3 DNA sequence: TGTGCCAGCAGTCTGGGACAGGGCTTAAAAGCTTTCTTT.

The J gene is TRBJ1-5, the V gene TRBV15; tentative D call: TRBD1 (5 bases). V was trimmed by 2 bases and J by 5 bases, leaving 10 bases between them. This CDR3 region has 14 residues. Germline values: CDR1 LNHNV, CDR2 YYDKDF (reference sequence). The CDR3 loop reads CATSRFDRYQPQHF. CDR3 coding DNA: TGTGCCACCAGCAGATTCGACAGATATCAGCCCCAGCATTTT.

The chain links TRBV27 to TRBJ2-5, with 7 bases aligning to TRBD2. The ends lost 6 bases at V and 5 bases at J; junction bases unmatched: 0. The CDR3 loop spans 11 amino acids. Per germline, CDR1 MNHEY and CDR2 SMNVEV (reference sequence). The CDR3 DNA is TGTGCCAGCAGGGGGGGGGAGACCCAGTACTTC. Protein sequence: CASRGGETQYF.

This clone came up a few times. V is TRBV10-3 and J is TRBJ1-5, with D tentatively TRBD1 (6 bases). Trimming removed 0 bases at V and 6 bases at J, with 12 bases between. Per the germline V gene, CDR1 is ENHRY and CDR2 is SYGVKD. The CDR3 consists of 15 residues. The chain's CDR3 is CAISESERGAQPQHF. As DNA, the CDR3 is TGTGCCATCAGTGAGTCGGAGCGGGGGGCTCAGCCCCAGCATTTT.

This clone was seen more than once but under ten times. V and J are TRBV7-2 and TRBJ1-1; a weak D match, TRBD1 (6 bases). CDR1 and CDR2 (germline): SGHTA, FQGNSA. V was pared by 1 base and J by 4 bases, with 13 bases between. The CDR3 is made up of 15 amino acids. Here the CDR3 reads CASSLVPGEGTEAFF. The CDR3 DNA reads TGTGCCAGCAGCTTAGTGCCAGGGGAGGGCACTGAAGCTTTCTTT.

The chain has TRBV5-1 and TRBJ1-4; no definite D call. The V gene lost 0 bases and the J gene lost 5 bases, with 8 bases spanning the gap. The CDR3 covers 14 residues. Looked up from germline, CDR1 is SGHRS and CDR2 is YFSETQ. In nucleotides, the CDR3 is TGCGCCAGCAGCTTGGTGGGCCCCAATGAAAAACTGTTTTTT. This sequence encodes CASSLVGPNEKLFF.

The CDR3 protein is CASSSFQGLAGGPDTQYF. CDR3 sequence (DNA): TGTGCCAGCAGCTCGTTTCAAGGTCTAGCGGGGGGGCCAGATACGCAGTATTTT. The chain links TRBV7-2 to TRBJ2-3, with 12 positions matching TRBD2. Germline CDR1 reads SGHTA; CDR2 reads FQGNSA. The CDR3 length is 18 residues. J lost 4 bases, V lost 4 bases, and 12 bases had no gene match.

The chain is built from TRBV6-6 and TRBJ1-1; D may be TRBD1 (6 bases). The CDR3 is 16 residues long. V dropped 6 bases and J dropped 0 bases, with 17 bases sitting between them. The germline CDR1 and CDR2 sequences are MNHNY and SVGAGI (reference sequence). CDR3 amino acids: CASSPFGTRMNTEAFF. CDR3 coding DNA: TGTGCCAGCAGCCCCTTCGGGACACGGATGAACACTGAAGCTTTCTTT.

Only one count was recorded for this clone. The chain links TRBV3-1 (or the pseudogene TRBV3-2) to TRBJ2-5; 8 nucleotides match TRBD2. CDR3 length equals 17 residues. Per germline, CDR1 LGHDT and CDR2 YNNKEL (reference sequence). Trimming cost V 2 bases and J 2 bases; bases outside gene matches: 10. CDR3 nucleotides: TGTGCCAGCAGCCAACAGGGAGTCCGGGGGGGACAAGAGACCCAGTACTTC. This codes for CASSQQGVRGGQETQYF.

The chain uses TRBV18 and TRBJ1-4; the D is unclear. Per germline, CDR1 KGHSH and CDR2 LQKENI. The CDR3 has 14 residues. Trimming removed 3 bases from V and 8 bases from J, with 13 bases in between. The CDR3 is CASSPRLAREKLFF. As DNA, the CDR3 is TGTGCCAGCTCACCTCGGCTCGCTAGGGAAAAACTGTTTTTT.

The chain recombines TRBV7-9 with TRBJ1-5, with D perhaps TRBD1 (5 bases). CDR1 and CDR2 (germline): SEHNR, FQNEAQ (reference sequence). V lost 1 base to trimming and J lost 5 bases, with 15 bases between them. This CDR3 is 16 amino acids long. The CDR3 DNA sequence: TGTGCCAGCAGCTTAGATTTGGCAGGGCTCGATCAGCCCCAGCATTTT. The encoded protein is CASSLDLAGLDQPQHF.